The entry that follows covers one T cell receptor beta chain sequence. The data stem from a study of blood T cell repertoires in COVID-19. Study details: PBMCs, B-cell-depleted T cells, or T cells were the source of the cDNA or gDNA that made up the material.

Generated by immunoSEQ multiplex PCR, the TCRdb table keeps only in-frame clones and is missing some. The table records around 380,000 clones, about 89% of them present only once. Two consecutive negative NP/OP PCR tests, clearance, or resolved symptoms defined Cohort 3 recovery. Material: PBMCs or T cells enriched from blood (not recorded which). The receptor was derived from a man aged 25-45 years who had recovered from COVID-19.

CDR3 bases: TGTGCCACCTCCCCTCGGACAGGAATCACAGATACGCAGTATTTT. Translating gives CATSPRTGITDTQYF. J is TRBJ2-3 and V is TRBV19; 7 positions agree with TRBD1. CDR3 length: 15 amino acids. Germline V gives CDR1 LNHDA, CDR2 SQIVND (reference sequence). V shed 10 bases, J shed 2 bases, and the junction held 12 bases outside the gene matches.